The 13 T cell receptor beta chains below all came from one sample that was sequenced in a study of T cells in Graves' hyperthyroidism and ophthalmopathy. Template material for amplifying TCR beta CDR3 regions consisted of RNA transcripts. The HTBI primer set drove a first-round RT-PCR of the TCR CDR3. From the multiplex PCR reads, TCRdb called clonotypes with MiXCR, one entry per CDR3 protein. This repertoire shows 700,000 to 950,000 distinct CDR3 sequences, about 35% found once; its top ten account for around 31%. The sequenced sample consisted of blood. The receptor set was obtained from a woman aged 35 to 49 with Graves' hyperthyroidism.

This clonotype has a count of ten or more. This chain joins TRBV5-8 and TRBJ1-6; tentative D call: TRBD1 (5 bases). The CDR3 loop spans 14 amino acids. The germline gives CDR1 SGHTS, CDR2 YDEGEE. V was cut by 4 bases and J by 9 bases, with 14 bases left in between. CDR3 protein: CASSPATEGSPLHF. CDR3 in DNA: TGTGCCAGCAGCCCCGCGACAGAAGGTTCACCCCTCCACTTT.

The V gene is TRBV7-2, the J gene TRBJ1-1, with no clear D. Trimming cost V 1 base and J 0 bases, with 9 bases left between them. The CDR3 consists of 15 residues. CDR1 and CDR2 (germline): SGHTA, FQGNSA. The CDR3 reads CASSLVVGMNTEAFF. DNA for the CDR3: TGTGCCAGCAGCTTAGTCGTAGGCATGAACACTGAAGCTTTCTTT.

The CDR3 DNA follows: TGTGCCAGCGGGATACGATGGGCGGGAAGTGAGCAGTACTTC. The encoded protein is CASGIRWAGSEQYF. The gene calls are TRBV11-2 and TRBJ2-7; tentatively, D is TRBD2 (6 bases). The CDR3 sequence is 14 residues long. Per the germline V gene, CDR1 is SGHAT and CDR2 is FQNNGV. The V end lost 8 bases, the J end lost 7 bases, and 21 bases lay between the germline ends.

This clonotype occurred many times. The chain couples TRBV19 to TRBJ1-5; D unclear. The length of the CDR3 is 14 residues. The germline gives CDR1 LNHDA, CDR2 SQIVND (reference sequence). V lost 1 base and J 1 base, leaving 5 bases between the germline ends. In nucleotides, the CDR3 is TGTGCCAGTAGTATAGGGGTGAGCAATCAGCCCCAGCATTTT. Its translation: CASSIGVSNQPQHF.

A note on this clonotype: A junction boundary mismatches the germline segment, possibly from a read error. This chain uses TRBV20-1 with TRBJ2-6, with D possibly being TRBD2 (6 bases). The germline V gene encodes CDR1 DFQATT and CDR2 SNEGSKA (reference sequence). This CDR3 spans 13 amino acids. The CDR3 nucleotides are TGCAGTGCTAGAGGGGACTGGGGGAACACTGAAGCTTTC. This encodes CSARGDWGNTEAF.

The chain is built from TRBV7-9 and TRBJ2-7; a possible D gene is TRBD1 (6 bases). Trimming cost V 2 bases and J 7 bases, with 15 bases left between them. The germline V gene has CDR1 SEHNR and CDR2 FQNEAQ (reference sequence). The CDR3 extends over 14 amino acids. The CDR3 DNA reads TGTGCCAGCAGCTTATCCGGACAGTACGATGAGCAGTACTTC. It encodes CASSLSGQYDEQYF.

The chain recombines TRBV6-4 with TRBJ2-2; 7 bases match TRBD2. CDR3 length: 16 amino acids. Germline CDR1 and CDR2: MRHNA and SNTAGT. The ends lost 2 bases at V and 4 bases at J; junction bases unmatched: 7. CDR3 region: CASSDEAGVGTGELFF. DNA of the CDR3: TGTGCCAGCAGTGACGAGGCGGGAGTGGGCACCGGGGAGCTGTTTTTT.

In its sample, this clonotype was seen a few times. The J gene is TRBJ2-3, the V gene TRBV7-3, with a possible D match to TRBD2 (5 bases). The CDR3 is made up of 13 amino acids. Germline V gene lookup returns CDR1 SGHTA and CDR2 FQGTGA. Trimming removed 5 bases from V and 2 bases from J, with 8 bases in between. CDR3 in amino acids: CASSAGHTDTQYF. The CDR3 DNA reads as TGTGCCAGCAGCGCGGGTCACACAGATACGCAGTATTTT.

The V call is TRBV5-1, the J call TRBJ2-5, with TRBD2 matching 12 bases. The V gene's germline CDR1 is SGHRS and CDR2 YFSETQ. V dropped 0 bases and J dropped 1; count of bases not matched to a gene: 4. The CDR3 consists of 17 residues. The CDR3 region has the DNA TGCGCCAGCAGCTTGGAACCTAGCGGGGGGGTCCAAGAGACCCAGTACTTC. Protein: CASSLEPSGGVQETQYF.

This clonotype was observed at least ten times. The chain uses TRBV10-3 and TRBJ2-6, with D uncertain. This CDR3 is 14 amino acids long. V dropped 1 base and J dropped 4 bases, with 5 bases sitting between them. The germline V gene encodes CDR1 ENHRY and CDR2 SYGVKD. In nucleotides, the CDR3 is TGTGCCATCAGTGAGTTATCCGGGGCCAACGTCCTGACTTTC. Its protein is CAISELSGANVLTF.

The V gene is TRBV29-1, the J gene TRBJ2-7; D is unclear. CDR1 is SQVTM and CDR2 is ANQGSEA in the germline V gene. Trimming removed 5 bases at V and 2 bases at J, with 7 bases between. The CDR3 extends over 11 amino acids. CDR3: CSVSLTYEQYF. The CDR3 nucleotides are TGCAGCGTTTCACTAACCTACGAGCAGTACTTC.

This sequence joins TRBV7-9 and TRBJ2-2; 8 bases map to TRBD1. The CDR3 totals 13 residues. The V segment lost 9 bases and the J segment 4 bases; nucleotides outside the gene matches: 4. Germline CDR1 reads SEHNR; CDR2 reads FQNEAQ (reference sequence). The CDR3 DNA reads TGTGCCAGGAGGACAGGGTTCACCGGGGAGCTGTTTTTT. Its protein is CARRTGFTGELFF.

This chain connects TRBV4-3 to TRBJ1-2; no clear D. This CDR3 is built from 16 residues. Germline assignment: CDR1 LGHNA and CDR2 YSLEER. The V and J ends lost 3 bases and 8 bases respectively, with 22 bases between them. CDR3 residues: CASSHLFKGGAGGYTF. Here the CDR3 DNA reads TGCGCCAGCAGCCATCTCTTCAAGGGAGGTGCTGGGGGCTACACCTTC.